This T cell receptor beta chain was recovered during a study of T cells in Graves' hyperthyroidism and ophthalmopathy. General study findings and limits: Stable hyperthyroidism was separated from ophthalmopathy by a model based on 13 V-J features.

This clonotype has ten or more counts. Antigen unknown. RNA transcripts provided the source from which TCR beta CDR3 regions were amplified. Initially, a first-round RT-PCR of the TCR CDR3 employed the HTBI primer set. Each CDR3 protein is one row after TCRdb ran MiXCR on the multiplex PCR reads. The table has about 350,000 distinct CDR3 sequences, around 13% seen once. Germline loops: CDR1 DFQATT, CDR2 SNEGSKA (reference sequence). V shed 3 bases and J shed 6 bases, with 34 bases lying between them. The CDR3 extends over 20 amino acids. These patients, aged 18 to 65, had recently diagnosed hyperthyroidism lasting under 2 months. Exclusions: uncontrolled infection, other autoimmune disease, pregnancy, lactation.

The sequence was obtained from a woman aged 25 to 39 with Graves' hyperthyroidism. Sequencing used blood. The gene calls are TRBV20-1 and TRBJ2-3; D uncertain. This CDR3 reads CSARGMSETSAGLVPDTQYF. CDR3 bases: TGCAGTGCTAGGGGTATGAGTGAAACGTCGGCCGGCCTAGTCCCCGATACGCAGTATTTT.